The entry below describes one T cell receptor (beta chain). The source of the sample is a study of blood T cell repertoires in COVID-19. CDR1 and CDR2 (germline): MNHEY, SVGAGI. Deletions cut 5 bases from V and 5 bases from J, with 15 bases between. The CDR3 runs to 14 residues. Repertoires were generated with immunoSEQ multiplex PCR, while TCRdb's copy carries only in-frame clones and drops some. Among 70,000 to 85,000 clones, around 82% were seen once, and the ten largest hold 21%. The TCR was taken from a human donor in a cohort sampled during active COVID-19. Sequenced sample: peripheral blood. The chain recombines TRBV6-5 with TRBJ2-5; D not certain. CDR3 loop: CASSLGPFGETQYF. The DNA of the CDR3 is TGTGCCAGCAGTCTAGGTCCGTTCGGCGAGACCCAGTACTTC.